Here is one T cell receptor beta chain with its context. The authors' processing: By means of reference gene primer amplification, nucleated cell counts were estimated. Only in-frame clones appear in the TCRdb table, and some are missing; sequencing was by immunoSEQ multiplex PCR. V and J calls and clone size come straight from that table; D and trimming were deduced from the DNA. The sample has 190,000 or so clones, around 80% seen once; the top ten hold 6.5% to 8.5%. Germline assignment: CDR1 SGDLS and CDR2 YYNGEE. This CDR3 region has 13 residues. The ends were cut back, 2 bases at V and 6 bases at J, with 9 bases in the middle. The data were taken from a study of blood T cell repertoires in COVID-19. The wider study: COVID-19 samples from acute and convalescent phases originated in the United States, Italy and Spain. The analysed material was cDNA or gDNA that came from T cells, B-cell-depleted T cells, or PBMCs.

The sequenced sample was peripheral blood. This sequence originates from a human donor with acute or convalescent COVID-19. The donor label of this sample is uncertain. The genes are TRBV9 and TRBJ2-1; D is perhaps TRBD2 (6 bases). This CDR3 reads CASSVGLLNEQFF. As DNA, the CDR3 is TGTGCCAGCAGCGTGGGACTTCTCAATGAGCAGTTCTTC. Full variable domain (missing parts from reference TRBV9 and TRBJ2-1): DSGVTQTPKHLITATGQRVTLRCSPRSGDLSVYWYQQSLDQGLQFLIQYYNGEERAKGNILERFSAQQFPDLHSELNLSSLELGDSALYFCASSVGLLNEQFFGPGTRLTVL.